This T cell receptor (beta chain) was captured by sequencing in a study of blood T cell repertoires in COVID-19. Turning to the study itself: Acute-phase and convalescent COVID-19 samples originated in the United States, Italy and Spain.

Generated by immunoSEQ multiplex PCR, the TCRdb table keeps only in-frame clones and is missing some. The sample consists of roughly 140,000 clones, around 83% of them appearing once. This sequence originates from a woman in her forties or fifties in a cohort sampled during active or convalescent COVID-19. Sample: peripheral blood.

CDR3 bases: TGCGCCAGCAGTGACGGGACAATGAACACCGGGGAGCTGTTTTTT. Translated: CASSDGTMNTGELFF. The chain carries TRBV10-1 and TRBJ2-2, with TRBD1 as a possible D gene (6 bases). Trimming shortened V by 3 bases and J by 1 base, and 9 bases separated the two germline ends. This CDR3 contains 15 residues. The germline CDR1 and CDR2 sequences are WNHNN and SYGVQD (reference sequence).